Listed here is a single T cell receptor beta chain. This clone was seen only once. What this receptor recognizes is not known. Per-base quality was not reported, and no clone a single base away is much larger than it. The data derive from a study of blood T cell repertoires in COVID-19 (dated by TCRdb to 2018 to 2021). About the investigation overall: Samples from collaborators originated in the United States, Italy and Spain and spanned both the acute and convalescent phases of COVID-19. Where HLA class I and class II types were available, the types were taken from metadata supplied by the sample provider, not from assay-based typing. Samples came from the ongoing ImmuneRACE study (first 160 participants) plus 1,254 subjects from 6 global collaborators. Deeply sampled blood TCRbeta repertoires from subjects exposed to, actively infected with, or recovered from COVID-19 were included in the dataset. A de-identified subject ID, COVID-19 status, age in years and sex were almost always included in the sample metadata. The prospective study material was composed of cDNA or gDNA derived from T cells, B-cell-depleted T cells, or PBMCs. A freely available public database, intended as a resource for researchers studying the immune response to SARS-CoV-2, is where the repertoires were released.

The full study reports these points: The amount of clinical and demographic metadata varied by source and participant and was provided uncurated.

From a lookup of the germline V gene (reference sequence), CDR1 and CDR2 are SGHNT and YYREEE. Germline trimming: 3 bases from V, 2 bases from J; junction bases outside gene matches: 2. There are 14 amino acids in the CDR3, from cysteine to phenylalanine inclusive. The CDR3 DNA has 42 bases and is translated from base 1. TCRbeta CDR3 regions were amplified from genomic DNA using the immunoSEQ Assay, a bias-controlled multiplex PCR. The study's processing was this. The number of nucleated cells in each sample was estimated from the amplification of reference gene primers within the assay. To quantify the absolute abundance of each unique TCRbeta CDR3 rearrangement, sequence reads were collapsed and filtered. For each sample, productive Simpson clonality was calculated as the square root of Simpson's diversity index over productive rearrangements. TCRdb mirrors the immuneACCESS table, restricted to in-frame sequences. Some clones are absent from its copies; in checked studies, under half trace to an unresolved V gene, and the reason for the others is unknown. V, J and clone size derive from that table, while D and trimming were established from the DNA sequence. Counted in this sample were over 200,000 clones; roughly 76% of them appeared once. Of the sample, approximately 5% is held by the ten largest clones.

Whole blood was collected in K2EDTA tubes by collaborating institutions according to the institutions' own protocols. Collaborator samples were shipped for TCRbeta analysis as frozen whole blood, isolated PBMCs, or DNA extracted from either sample type. The TCR comes from a human donor in a cohort sampled during active COVID-19. Sample: peripheral blood. This receptor chain uses TRBV5-4 and TRBJ2-5, and 9 bases in between align with TRBD1. The DNA sequence follows: TGTGCCAGCAGCTCCGGGACAGGGCAAGAGACCCAGTACTTC. This is translated as CASSSGTGQETQYF.